The 22 T cell receptor beta chains below come from one sample, sequenced in a study of T cell responses to AZD1222 COVID-19 vaccine. Generated by immunoSEQ multiplex PCR, the TCRdb table keeps only in-frame clones and is missing some. The data hold 120,000 to 150,000 clones, with about nine tenths observed a single time. The sample was peripheral blood, taken on day 0 of AZD1222 vaccination. These receptors were obtained from an adult in good health.

The V and J genes are TRBV18 and TRBJ2-1, with 9 bases identical to TRBD1. The germline gives CDR1 KGHSH, CDR2 LQKENI. V was pared by 2 bases and J by 5 bases, with 16 bases of the junction left unmatched. This CDR3 is built from 19 residues. The CDR3: CASSPTGTGFTFWDNEQFF. In DNA, the CDR3 is TGTGCCAGCTCACCAACCGGGACAGGGTTTACGTTTTGGGACAATGAGCAGTTCTTC.

The V gene is TRBV7-8, the J gene TRBJ1-5, with TRBD1 matching 9 bases. CDR3 size: 15 residues. CDR1 is SGHVS and CDR2 is FQNEAQ in the germline V gene. V lost 4 bases to trimming and J lost 5 bases; unmatched junction nucleotides: 6. The CDR3: CASSSGGQGYQPQHF. In DNA, the CDR3 is TGTGCCAGCAGCTCGGGCGGACAGGGGTATCAGCCCCAGCATTTT.

Notes on this clone: No DNA is shown, since the ends of the CDR3 on it are uncertain; the CDR3 is the one TCRdb lists. This rearrangement joins TRBV21-1 to TRBJ2-2; no DNA check was done on the table's D call, TRBD2. TRBV21-1 represents a pseudogene. The CDR3 has 20 amino acids, counting both end residues. The chain's CDR3 is CASSKVVGVAGGSVTGELFF.

This chain joins TRBV4-1 and TRBJ1-4; the D gene is possibly TRBD1 (5 bases). Trimming left V 3 bases short and J 4 bases short, with 18 bases between. This CDR3 spans 17 amino acids. Germline V gives CDR1 MGHRA, CDR2 YSYEKL. The DNA of the CDR3 is TGCGCCAGCAGCCACGGATCTTCGGGACGGAATAATGAAAAACTGTTTTTT. Translated, it gives CASSHGSSGRNNEKLFF.

The chain combines TRBV25-1 with TRBJ1-2; maybe TRBD1 (5 bases). CDR1 is MGHDK, CDR2 SYGVNS, per germline. The CDR3 loop spans 16 amino acids. The germline V and J ends were trimmed by 3 bases and 7 bases, with 21 bases remaining between them. CDR3 DNA sequence: TGTGCCAGCAGTGACCGGTCCCCCCAGGGAGCTGTTGGCTACACCTTC. As protein: CASSDRSPQGAVGYTF.

CDR3 coding DNA: TGTGCCAGCAGCGGCATCGGGACGGATTATGGCTACACCTTC. It encodes CASSGIGTDYGYTF. The V and J genes are TRBV11-3 and TRBJ1-2; a possible D gene is TRBD1 (5 bases). The CDR3 spans 14 residues. Trimming stripped 5 bases from V and 5 bases from J, with 15 bases between. The germline V gene encodes CDR1 SGHNT and CDR2 YENEEA.

V and J are TRBV6-5 and TRBJ1-6; unclear D gene. CDR3 length equals 13 residues. Germline V gene data show CDR1 as MNHEY and CDR2 as SVGAGI. Trimming took off 6 bases at V and 0 bases at J, with 3 bases between the two ends. CDR3: CASRVSYNSPLHF. DNA of the CDR3: TGTGCCAGCAGAGTCTCCTATAATTCACCCCTCCACTTT.

The V and J genes are TRBV6-5 and TRBJ1-1; 10 bases are shared with TRBD1. This CDR3 comprises 13 residues. V shed 6 bases, J shed 7 bases, and the junction held 5 bases outside the gene matches. Germline assignment: CDR1 MNHEY and CDR2 SVGAGI. CDR3 protein: CASSRDRGDEAFF. Written as DNA, the CDR3 is TGTGCCAGCAGCAGGGACAGGGGCGATGAAGCTTTCTTT.

The genes are TRBV2 and TRBJ1-2; D gene ambiguous. Germline V lookup: CDR1 SNHLY, CDR2 FYNNEI. The CDR3 is 11 amino acids. Trimming removed 2 bases at V and 7 bases at J, with 5 bases between. Here the CDR3 reads CASSELGGYTF. The CDR3 DNA reads TGTGCCAGCAGTGAACTGGGTGGCTACACCTTC.

This clone was seen a single time. The genes are TRBV10-3 and TRBJ2-1, with 7 bases fitting TRBD2. V lost 10 bases, J lost 5 bases, and 14 bases stayed unmatched. Germline CDR1 reads ENHRY; CDR2 reads SYGVKD. This CDR3 is 15 amino acids long. The CDR3 DNA reads as TGTGCCACCCATCCGGATGGGGGGGGAAACAATGAGCAGTTCTTC. Amino acids: CATHPDGGGNNEQFF.

The rearrangement links TRBV6-5 to TRBJ1-1; D uncertain. Trimming took 5 bases from V and 3 from J, leaving 10 bases between them. The CDR3 consists of 13 residues. Germline-derived CDR1 and CDR2 are MNHEY and SVGAGI. This CDR3 reads CASSMGRHTEAFF. CDR3 nucleotide sequence: TGTGCCAGCAGTATGGGCAGACACACTGAAGCTTTCTTT.

About this clone itself: Without the conserved terminal phenylalanine or tryptophan, this CDR3 likely stems from a read error. Because the CDR3's place on the DNA is in doubt, the DNA is left out and the CDR3 is given as listed by TCRdb. The rearrangement links TRBV6-1 to TRBJ1-2; the DNA was not used to check the table's D call, TRBD1. Germline V gene lookup returns CDR1 MNHNS and CDR2 SASEGT. The CDR3 region is 13 residues in length, termini included. CDR3: CASSETRTGTGVT.

The chain joins TRBV6-2 or TRBV6-3 to TRBJ1-4; possible D gene TRBD1, 6 bases. This CDR3 comprises 14 residues. The ends were cut back, 5 bases at V and 7 bases at J, with 14 bases in the middle. Germline-derived CDR1 and CDR2 are MNHEY and SVGEGT. The CDR3 DNA sequence: TGTGCCAGCAGTAGGGGGGATAGTGGTGAAAAACTGTTTTTT. This encodes CASSRGDSGEKLFF.

This clone was seen only once. V is TRBV5-1 and J is TRBJ1-2; a weak D match, TRBD1 (6 bases). Germline loops: CDR1 SGHRS, CDR2 YFSETQ. V gave up 2 bases and J gave up 4 bases, with 12 bases separating them. CDR3 length: 14 residues. The DNA for the CDR3 is TGCGCCAGCAGCTTAGAGGGGGTCGCCTATGGCTACACCTTC. Its protein product is CASSLEGVAYGYTF.

This rearrangement joins TRBV5-1 to TRBJ2-3, with 13 bases fitting TRBD2. J gave up 2 bases and V 4 bases, and 7 bases lay outside the gene matches. In germline, CDR1 is SGHRS, CDR2 YFSETQ. CDR3 size: 17 residues. The CDR3, as DNA: TGCGCCAGCAGCCCGGGACTAGCGGGGTCCTTCACAGATACGCAGTATTTT. This encodes CASSPGLAGSFTDTQYF.

The chain joins TRBV7-2 to TRBJ1-5, with D possibly matching TRBD1 (5 bases). The CDR3 sequence is 12 residues long. V shed 3 bases and J shed 11 bases, with 11 bases lying between them. The germline gives CDR1 SGHTA, CDR2 FQGNSA. The CDR3 DNA is TGTGCCAGCAGCTTCGGGGGAACAACCCAGCATTTT. Translated: CASSFGGTTQHF.

This clone was counted only a few times. The rearrangement links TRBV1 to TRBJ2-2; the table names TRBD2, a call not compared with the DNA. TRBV1 is a recognized pseudogene. CDR3 length: 17 amino acids. The CDR3 is CTSSQERLAGGTGELFF. CDR3 coding DNA: TGCACCAGCAGCCAAGAAAGGCTAGCGGGGGGAACCGGGGAGCTGTTTTTT.

The rearrangement uses TRBV6-1 and TRBJ2-3; the D is unclear. The ends were cut back, 1 base at V and 2 bases at J, with 4 bases in the middle. Germline V gives CDR1 MNHNS, CDR2 SASEGT. CDR3 length: 13 amino acids. The CDR3 spells CASSEGPTDTQYF. The DNA for the CDR3 is TGTGCCAGCAGTGAAGGCCCCACAGATACGCAGTATTTT.

The chain uses TRBV20-1 and TRBJ1-6, with D hard to call. The germline CDR1 and CDR2 sequences are DFQATT and SNEGSKA (reference sequence). The CDR3 runs 15 residues. Trimming cost V 3 bases and J 4 bases, with 13 bases left between them. The CDR3 is CSASRSWTYNSPLHF. CDR3 coding DNA: TGCAGTGCTAGTAGATCGTGGACTTATAATTCACCCCTCCACTTT.

The chain recombines TRBV5-1 with TRBJ2-7; D is uncertain. Between the trimmed V and J ends, which lost 4 bases and 4 bases, there was a span of 18 bases. Germline V gene data show CDR1 as SGHRS and CDR2 as YFSETQ. The CDR3 consists of 15 residues. The CDR3 here is CASSVSPGKNYEQYF. In nucleotides, the CDR3 is TGCGCCAGCAGCGTTAGTCCCGGAAAGAATTACGAGCAGTACTTC.

The chain uses TRBV6-4 and TRBJ2-3, with D unresolved. The germline V gene encodes CDR1 MRHNA and CDR2 SNTAGT. The CDR3 extends over 14 amino acids. V lost 0 bases and J lost 8, with 12 bases in between. CDR3 bases: TGTGCCAGCAGTGACTCCTCAAATCTGGGTACGCAGTATTTT. Protein product: CASSDSSNLGTQYF.

This clone was observed once. The rearrangement uses TRBV3-1 (or the pseudogene TRBV3-2) and TRBJ2-5, with a weak D call TRBD1 (6 bases). The ends were cut back, 0 bases at V and 5 bases at J, with 10 bases in the middle. Germline V CDR1 and CDR2: LGHDT, YNNKEL (reference sequence). The CDR3 has 14 residues. In DNA form, the CDR3 reads TGTGCCAGCAGCCAAGATCCAGGGGAGGAGACCCAGTACTTC. It translates to CASSQDPGEETQYF.